The 32 T cell receptor beta chains presented below share a single source sample, sequenced in a study of OX40 agonist ivuxolimab in advanced cancers. TCRdb's table, derived via immunoSEQ multiplex PCR, lists solely in-frame clones and lacks some. The sample consists of tens of thousands of clones, more than 80% of them appearing once. The specimen was CD4+ or CD8+ T cells sorted from blood, collected in a trial of the OX40 agonist ivuxolimab. Source of these receptors: an adult with an advanced solid tumor such as melanoma, head and neck, liver or kidney cancer.

This sequence joins TRBV11-1 and TRBJ2-3; no clear D gene. The CDR3 runs 13 residues. Trimming removed 6 bases at V and 4 bases at J, with 11 bases between. The V gene's germline CDR1 is SGHAT and CDR2 FQDESV (reference sequence). Here the CDR3 reads CASSIQVSDTQYF. In DNA, the CDR3 is TGTGCCAGCAGTATACAAGTATCAGATACGCAGTATTTT. Full variable domain (outside the CDR3, taken from reference TRBV11-1 and TRBJ2-3): EAEVAQSPRYKITEKSQAVAFWCDPISGHATLYWYRQILGQGPELLVQFQDESVVDDSQLPKDRFSAERLKGVDSTLKIQPAELGDSAMYLCASSIQVSDTQYFGPGTRLTVL.

CDR3 sequence: CASSLESGGRAEAFF. As DNA, the CDR3 is TGTGCCAGCAGCTTAGAGTCCGGGGGAAGGGCTGAAGCTTTCTTT. The rearrangement links TRBV11-2 to TRBJ1-1; maybe TRBD1 (5 bases). The V gene's germline CDR1 is SGHAT and CDR2 FQNNGV. With 0 bases removed from V and 6 bases from J, the gap between germline ends came to 14 bases. This CDR3 has 15 amino acids.

As concerns this clone: Its ends do not fully match the called genes, so a read error is possible. The V call is TRBV25-1, the J call TRBJ2-7, with TRBD1 matching over 7 bases. Germline V gene sequence: CDR1 MGHDK, CDR2 SYGVNS. This CDR3 has 12 amino acids. This CDR3 is CASSSYRGEGFF. The CDR3 coding sequence is TGTGCCAGCAGTAGCTACAGGGGTGAAGGGTTCTTC.

The genes are TRBV7-2 and TRBJ1-6; TRBD1 aligns across 7 bases. Germline V gene lookup returns CDR1 SGHTA and CDR2 FQGNSA. The CDR3 length is 13 residues. V shed 6 bases, J shed 14 bases, and the junction held 10 bases outside the gene matches. This CDR3 is CASSFTGEGALHF. The CDR3, as DNA: TGTGCCAGCAGTTTTACAGGGGAGGGGGCCCTCCACTTT.

The chain couples TRBV6-4 to TRBJ2-6, with D perhaps matching TRBD1 (6 bases). V dropped 5 bases and J dropped 0 bases, with 8 bases sitting between them. The germline V gene encodes CDR1 MRHNA and CDR2 SNTAGT. The CDR3 spans 15 residues. The CDR3 region has the DNA TGTGCCAGCAGTCCAGGGGTCTCTGGGGCCAACGTCCTGACTTTC. Its translation is CASSPGVSGANVLTF.

This clone was observed a few times. V and J are TRBV7-2 and TRBJ1-1, with D hard to call. V was pared by 1 base and J by 6 bases, with 9 bases between. The germline V gene encodes CDR1 SGHTA and CDR2 FQGNSA. This CDR3 spans 13 amino acids. The CDR3 DNA follows: TGTGCCAGCAGCTTAGTACGTGGCTCTGAAGCTTTCTTT. This gives the protein CASSLVRGSEAFF.

The rearrangement links TRBV28 to TRBJ2-5; no reliable D call. V gave up 9 bases and J gave up 8 bases, with 13 bases separating them. The CDR3 sequence is 11 residues long. Looked up from germline, CDR1 is MDHEN and CDR2 is SYDVKM. In DNA form, the CDR3 reads TGTGCCAGTCTAACCGGGCTCACCCAGTACTTC. This sequence encodes CASLTGLTQYF.

The rearrangement joins TRBV19 to TRBJ1-5, with 8 positions matching TRBD1. The CDR3 extends over 14 amino acids. The trim removed 5 bases at V and 11 bases at J, leaving 11 bases unmatched. Germline-derived CDR1 and CDR2 are LNHDA and SQIVND (reference sequence). The CDR3 DNA reads as TGTGCCAGTAGTTGGCAGGGGGCTGCATGGGCCCAGCATTTT. Its translation: CASSWQGAAWAQHF.

The CDR3 here is CASSSDRVRDTQYF. The CDR3 coding sequence is TGTGCCAGCAGCTCGGACAGGGTGCGAGATACGCAGTATTTT. J is TRBJ2-3 and V is TRBV5-4; 8 bases are shared with TRBD1. Trimming removed 3 bases from V and 5 bases from J; junction bases left unmatched: 5. Germline V CDR1 and CDR2: SGHNT, YYREEE (reference sequence). The CDR3 covers 14 residues.

This clone was recorded a few times. The genes are TRBV19 and TRBJ2-7; 7 bases map to TRBD1. The ends lost 5 bases at V and 3 bases at J; junction bases unmatched: 7. This CDR3 region has 14 residues. CDR1 is LNHDA, CDR2 SQIVND, per germline (reference sequence). This CDR3 reads CASSRQGAFYEQYF. The CDR3 bases are TGTGCCAGTAGTCGACAGGGAGCCTTCTACGAGCAGTACTTC.

V gene TRBV5-4 combines with J gene TRBJ2-1; 8 positions match TRBD2. J lost 8 bases, V lost 0 bases, and 16 bases had no gene match. Germline-derived CDR1 and CDR2 are SGHNT and YYREEE (reference sequence). The CDR3 has 18 amino acids. The CDR3 DNA sequence: TGTGCCAGCAGCTTGGCCAAGGGCCTCCGGGGGGGCATCGATGAGCAGTTCTTC. It translates to CASSLAKGLRGGIDEQFF.

The chain combines TRBV11-3 with TRBJ2-5, with 9 bases matching TRBD2. With V trimmed by 3 bases and J by 2 bases, 16 bases remained unmatched. Germline CDR1 reads SGHNT; CDR2 reads YENEEA. The CDR3 extends over 19 amino acids. The CDR3 DNA sequence: TGTGCCAGCAGCTTCCTCGGGGTAGCGGGGGCCCTTCGTCAAGAGACCCAGTACTTC. Protein sequence: CASSFLGVAGALRQETQYF.

The V gene is TRBV11-3, the J gene TRBJ2-2; 11 bases align to TRBD1. J gave up 4 bases and V 3 bases, and 7 bases lay outside the gene matches. Germline V gives CDR1 SGHNT, CDR2 YENEEA. The CDR3 is 17 amino acids. The CDR3 nucleotides are TGTGCCAGCAGCTTGAACGCCGGGACAGGGGGCACCGGGGAGCTGTTTTTT. This translates into CASSLNAGTGGTGELFF.

The J gene is TRBJ1-2, the V gene TRBV7-2; D is uncertain. Trimming left V 5 bases short and J 4 bases short, with 8 bases between. The CDR3 contains 12 residues. Germline V gene data show CDR1 as SGHTA and CDR2 as FQGNSA. The CDR3 DNA follows: TGTGCCAGCAGCCTGGCTTCCTATGGCTACACCTTC. Protein sequence: CASSLASYGYTF.

The rearrangement joins TRBV5-1 to TRBJ1-1; D is uncertain. This CDR3 is 15 amino acids long. Germline CDR1 SGHRS, CDR2 YFSETQ. The V end was cut by 4 bases, the J end by 3 bases, with 16 bases between. CDR3 amino acids: CASSPVRGLYTEAFF. Written as DNA, the CDR3 is TGCGCCAGCAGCCCCGTTCGTGGATTATACACTGAAGCTTTCTTT.

The chain combines TRBV6-5 with TRBJ1-5; D unresolved. V shed 6 bases and J shed 5 bases, with 11 bases lying between them. In germline, CDR1 is MNHEY, CDR2 SVGAGI. The CDR3 has 13 residues. Written as DNA, the CDR3 is TGTGCCAGCAGACCGACTCGGGATCAGCCCCAGCATTTT. Protein product: CASRPTRDQPQHF.

Only one count was recorded for this clone. The chain carries TRBV5-1 and TRBJ1-5; D is perhaps TRBD1 (5 bases). Trimming removed 1 base from V and 1 base from J, with 9 bases in between. CDR3 size: 15 residues. The germline V gene has CDR1 SGHRS and CDR2 YFSETQ. The CDR3 nucleotides are TGCGCCAGCAGCTTGTCAGGGTCGAGCAATCAGCCCCAGCATTTT. Amino acid sequence: CASSLSGSSNQPQHF.

This clone was detected once. The V gene is TRBV5-1, the J gene TRBJ1-1, with 11 bases that match TRBD1. This CDR3 spans 18 amino acids. In germline, CDR1 is SGHRS, CDR2 YFSETQ. The V segment lost 4 bases and the J segment 1 base; nucleotides outside the gene matches: 12. The CDR3 coding sequence is TGCGCCAGCAGCCCCGGACAGGGGGCCCGTCCTACGAACACTGAAGCTTTCTTT. Translated, it gives CASSPGQGARPTNTEAFF.

This clone was seen a few times. The chain combines TRBV28 with TRBJ1-5; D unclear. The V end lost 6 bases, the J end lost 5 bases, and 14 bases lay between the germline ends. The CDR3 is 14 amino acids. Germline assignment: CDR1 MDHEN and CDR2 SYDVKM. CDR3 in DNA: TGTGCCAGCAGAGGGAGCCAGCCTGATCAGCCCCAGCATTTT. Its translation: CASRGSQPDQPQHF.

The chain recombines TRBV2 with TRBJ1-1; D call uncertain. CDR1 is SNHLY and CDR2 is FYNNEI in the germline V gene. The CDR3 sequence is 17 residues long. V shed 6 bases and J shed 1 base, with 21 bases lying between them. For the CDR3, the DNA is TGTGCCAGCAGCAAAAACGAAGCCACTTTCTGGAACACTGAAGCTTTCTTT. Its protein product is CASSKNEATFWNTEAFF. Supplemented by reference TRBV2 and TRBJ1-1, the full variable domain reads EPEVTQTPSHQVTQMGQEVILRCVPISNHLYFYWYRQILGQKVEFLVSFYNNEISEKSEIFDDQFSVERPDGSNFTLKIRSTKLEDSAMYFCASSKNEATFWNTEAFFGQGTRLTVV.

The rearrangement uses TRBV18 and TRBJ2-2; D is uncertain. CDR3 length: 13 amino acids. Deletions cut 1 base from V and 1 base from J, with 1 base between. CDR1 is KGHSH, CDR2 LQKENI, per germline. CDR3 amino acids: CASSPLNTGELFF. As DNA, the CDR3 is TGTGCCAGCTCACCACTGAACACCGGGGAGCTGTTTTTT.

The chain carries TRBV11-2 and TRBJ2-5; D not resolved. Germline V gene data show CDR1 as SGHAT and CDR2 as FQNNGV. CDR3 length: 16 amino acids. Trimming shortened V by 5 bases and J by 3 bases, and 19 bases separated the two germline ends. The CDR3 sequence: CASSPRARPQEETQYF. DNA of the CDR3: TGTGCCAGCAGCCCCCGCGCCCGACCGCAGGAAGAGACCCAGTACTTC.

This chain joins TRBV28 and TRBJ2-1; D not certain. This CDR3 region has 14 residues. The V and J ends lost 8 bases and 7 bases respectively, with 18 bases between them. Germline values: CDR1 MDHEN, CDR2 SYDVKM. The CDR3 sequence: CASRRIQVPNEQFF. The CDR3 region has the DNA TGTGCCAGCCGAAGGATCCAAGTGCCGAATGAGCAGTTCTTC.

The chain uses TRBV7-9 and TRBJ1-4; the D is unclear. This CDR3 contains 14 residues. In germline, CDR1 is SEHNR, CDR2 FQNEAQ (reference sequence). V was shortened by 3 bases and J by 3 bases, with 8 bases between the two germline ends. CDR3 nucleotide sequence: TGTGCCAGCAGCTTTTGGGGATCTAATGAAAAACTGTTTTTT. It encodes CASSFWGSNEKLFF.

The chain is built from TRBV10-3 and TRBJ2-2, with D possibly TRBD1 on 5 matching bases. Germline assignment: CDR1 ENHRY and CDR2 SYGVKD. The CDR3 spans 13 residues. V lost 8 bases and J lost 5, with 12 bases in between. This CDR3 is CAIQAGNTGELFF. The CDR3, as DNA: TGTGCCATCCAAGCAGGGAATACCGGGGAGCTGTTTTTT.

J is TRBJ2-5 and V is TRBV5-1; 11 nucleotides match TRBD2. There are 18 residues in the CDR3. From germline, CDR1 is SGHRS and CDR2 YFSETQ. V lost 4 bases and J lost 5; bases outside the gene matches: 16. The CDR3 coding sequence is TGCGCCAGCAGCCACCTTCCGGGACTAGCGGAGGGGGGGGAGACCCAGTACTTC. Amino acid sequence: CASSHLPGLAEGGETQYF. The full variable domain, in which reference TRBV5-1 and TRBJ2-5 provide the parts outside the CDR3, is KAGVTQTPRYLIKTRGQQVTLSCSPISGHRSVSWYQQTPGQGLQFLFEYFSETQRNKGNFPGRFSGRQFSNSRSEMNVSTLELGDSALYLCASSHLPGLAEGGETQYFGPGTRLLVL.

The V and J genes are TRBV4-2 and TRBJ1-4; D not certain. Germline V gene sequence: CDR1 LGHNA, CDR2 YNFKEQ. Between the trimmed V and J ends, which lost 3 bases and 0 bases, there was a span of 17 bases. This CDR3 spans 18 amino acids. CDR3 in DNA: TGTGCCAGCAGCCACGACCTGGCCCGGGAAACAACTAATGAAAAACTGTTTTTT. This sequence encodes CASSHDLARETTNEKLFF.

This clone occurred once. The V and J genes are TRBV11-3 and TRBJ2-2; a weak D match, TRBD2 (6 bases). The germline V gene has CDR1 SGHNT and CDR2 YENEEA. The CDR3 has 15 residues. V gave up 5 bases and J gave up 5 bases, with 15 bases separating them. In nucleotides, the CDR3 is TGTGCCAGCAGCCCCCGGGACTGGGGAACCGGGGAGCTGTTTTTT. Translating gives CASSPRDWGTGELFF.

In this sample, this clone turned up once. CDR3 amino acids: CASSANNNSPLHF. The CDR3 coding sequence is TGTGCCAGCAGCGCTAACAATAATTCACCCCTCCACTTT. The chain combines TRBV6-4 with TRBJ1-6; D not certain. The length of the CDR3 is 13 residues. V was clipped by 6 bases and J by 5 bases, with 8 bases between them. Germline V lookup: CDR1 MRHNA, CDR2 SNTAGT.

This clone was picked up one time. The rearrangement links TRBV5-4 to TRBJ2-7; TRBD1 matches 9 bases. Looked up from germline, CDR1 is SGHNT and CDR2 is YYREEE (reference sequence). The CDR3 has 15 amino acids. The J segment lost 3 bases and the V segment lost 4 bases, leaving 8 bases of the junction unmatched. This CDR3 reads CASSVGGTGIYEQYF. The CDR3 region has the DNA TGTGCCAGCAGCGTAGGGGGGACAGGGATCTACGAGCAGTACTTC.

Written as DNA, the CDR3 is TGTGCCAGCAGATCTGGACAGCTTCAGCCGCCCCAGCATTTT. Translating it yields CASRSGQLQPPQHF. The V call is TRBV6-1, the J call TRBJ1-5; D possibly corresponds to TRBD1 (6 bases). With 6 bases removed from V and 9 bases from J, the gap between germline ends came to 18 bases. The CDR3 covers 14 residues. The germline V gene encodes CDR1 MNHNS and CDR2 SASEGT.

The V and J genes are TRBV12-5 and TRBJ1-1; perhaps TRBD1 as D (6 bases). Germline CDR1 and CDR2: LGHNT and FRNRAP. V was clipped by 0 bases and J by 6 bases, with 8 bases between them. The CDR3 has 13 residues. In DNA, the CDR3 is TGTGCTAGTGGTTTGGTAGGGACATCTGAAGCTTTCTTT. Translated: CASGLVGTSEAFF.